Listed below are T cell receptor beta chains from one sample, sequenced in a study of blood T cell repertoires in COVID-19. Only in-frame clones appear in the TCRdb table, and some are missing; sequencing was by immunoSEQ multiplex PCR. The data hold about 200,000 clones, with approximately 87% observed a single time. Material for sequencing was peripheral blood. These receptors were obtained from a woman aged 65 to 85 with acute or convalescent COVID-19. Each CDR3 is given with its conserved first and last residue. Fields, in order: J gene, clone size, V gene, D gene, CDR3 DNA, CDR3 protein. D genes are given only for firm matches. Clone size appears in some rows only: once, few, many, or a class for an expanded clone.

j_call: TRBJ2-2
clone_size: .
v_call: TRBV19
d_call: TRBD2
cdr3_nt: TGTGCCAGTAGTGCTAGCGGCCACACCGGGGAGCTGTTTTTT
cdr3_aa: CASSASGHTGELFF

j_call: TRBJ1-2
clone_size: once
v_call: TRBV2
d_call: .
cdr3_nt: TGTGCCAGCAGTGCCGTCCTAGCTAACTATGGCTACACCTTC
cdr3_aa: CASSAVLANYGYTF

j_call: TRBJ2-7
clone_size: .
v_call: TRBV5-1
d_call: TRBD1
cdr3_nt: TGCGCCAGCAGCCGAGGGACAGGCTACGAGCAGTACTTC
cdr3_aa: CASSRGTGYEQYF

j_call: TRBJ1-5
clone_size: .
v_call: TRBV24-1
d_call: TRBD1
cdr3_nt: TGTGCCACCAGTGATTTCCTAGTCTATTGGACAGGGGGAATTCAGCCCCAGCATTTT
cdr3_aa: CATSDFLVYWTGGIQPQHF

j_call: TRBJ1-1
clone_size: .
v_call: TRBV5-1
d_call: TRBD1
cdr3_nt: TGCGCCAGCAGCTTGGACAGGGGAGGTACTGAAGCTTTCTTT
cdr3_aa: CASSLDRGGTEAFF

j_call: TRBJ2-3
clone_size: .
v_call: TRBV12-5
d_call: .
cdr3_nt: TGTGCTAGTGGTCCGCCGACAACGTTAGGCGCAGATACGCAGTATTTT
cdr3_aa: CASGPPTTLGADTQYF

j_call: TRBJ1-6
clone_size: .
v_call: TRBV2
d_call: .
cdr3_nt: TGTGCCAGCAGTGCTATCCGGGGGGGTTCACCCCTCCACTTT
cdr3_aa: CASSAIRGGSPLHF

j_call: TRBJ1-5
clone_size: .
v_call: TRBV7-8
d_call: .
cdr3_nt: TGTGCCAGCAGCCAGCAGGGGCATCAGCCCCAGCATTTT
cdr3_aa: CASSQQGHQPQHF

j_call: TRBJ1-6
clone_size: .
v_call: TRBV2
d_call: TRBD1
cdr3_nt: TGTGCCAGCACCGGACAGGAGGGTTCACCCCTCCACTTT
cdr3_aa: CASTGQEGSPLHF

j_call: TRBJ2-5
clone_size: .
v_call: TRBV19
d_call: TRBD2
cdr3_nt: TGTGCCAGTAGTTTCTCCTTACTAGCGGGAGTGGAGACCCAGTACTTC
cdr3_aa: CASSFSLLAGVETQYF

j_call: TRBJ2-1
clone_size: .
v_call: TRBV18
d_call: TRBD2
cdr3_nt: TGTGCCAGCTCACTTGCCATAGCGGGAGATAATGAGCAGTTCTTC
cdr3_aa: CASSLAIAGDNEQFF

j_call: TRBJ1-5
clone_size: .
v_call: TRBV19
d_call: .
cdr3_nt: TGTGCCAGTATGGAACAGGCCCAAGGGCCCCAGCATTTT
cdr3_aa: CASMEQAQGPQHF

j_call: TRBJ2-1
clone_size: .
v_call: TRBV28
d_call: .
cdr3_nt: TGTGCCAGCAGTTCCGCACCGGGACGGGAGACCTACAATGAGCAGTTCTTC
cdr3_aa: CASSSAPGRETYNEQFF

j_call: TRBJ2-6
clone_size: .
v_call: TRBV29-1
d_call: .
cdr3_nt: TGCAGCGTTGAAGGGGGCCAAGGGGCCAACGTCCTGACTTTC
cdr3_aa: CSVEGGQGANVLTF

j_call: TRBJ1-1
clone_size: .
v_call: TRBV19
d_call: TRBD1
cdr3_nt: TGTGCCAGTACCTTACCGCGGGACAGCAGAAAAGCTTTCTTT
cdr3_aa: CASTLPRDSRKAFF

j_call: TRBJ1-4
clone_size: .
v_call: TRBV2
d_call: TRBD1
cdr3_nt: TGTGCCAGCAGTCGACAGGGTAGCGAAAAACTGTTTTTT
cdr3_aa: CASSRQGSEKLFF

j_call: TRBJ1-5
clone_size: once
v_call: TRBV19
d_call: .
cdr3_nt: TGTGCCAGTAGTATAAAAGGAAACAGGTTTAGCAATCAGCCCCAGCATTTT
cdr3_aa: CASSIKGNRFSNQPQHF

j_call: TRBJ2-2
clone_size: .
v_call: TRBV9
d_call: .
cdr3_nt: TGTGCCAGCAGCGTAGGTTCGGGGGGCGGCACCGGGGAGCTGTTTTTT
cdr3_aa: CASSVGSGGGTGELFF

j_call: TRBJ1-1
clone_size: .
v_call: TRBV6-5
d_call: .
cdr3_nt: TGTGCCAGCCGCCTGGGGCCCATGAACACTGAAGCTTTCTTT
cdr3_aa: CASRLGPMNTEAFF

j_call: TRBJ2-7
clone_size: .
v_call: TRBV27
d_call: .
cdr3_nt: TGTGCCAGCAGTGCCGGACTGTTAAGCTCCTACGAGCAGTACTTC
cdr3_aa: CASSAGLLSSYEQYF

j_call: TRBJ2-1
clone_size: .
v_call: TRBV5-1
d_call: TRBD2
cdr3_nt: TGCGCCAGCAGCCCATCGCTAGCGGGGGGTATTATAGGATACAATGAGCAGTTCTTC
cdr3_aa: CASSPSLAGGIIGYNEQFF

j_call: TRBJ2-2
clone_size: .
v_call: TRBV6-1
d_call: TRBD1
cdr3_nt: TGTGCCAGCAGTGAGAGGGACAGGGGTACGACCGGGGAGCTGTTTTTT
cdr3_aa: CASSERDRGTTGELFF

j_call: TRBJ2-1
clone_size: .
v_call: TRBV5-1
d_call: TRBD2
cdr3_nt: TGCGCCAGCAGCGGCGGGGGATCCTCCTACAATGAGCAGTTCTTC
cdr3_aa: CASSGGGSSYNEQFF

j_call: TRBJ2-3
clone_size: .
v_call: TRBV6-6
d_call: TRBD2
cdr3_nt: TGTGCCAGCAGTTTTGACAGGACTAGCGGCACAGATACGCAGTATTTT
cdr3_aa: CASSFDRTSGTDTQYF

j_call: TRBJ1-4
clone_size: .
v_call: TRBV19
d_call: TRBD1
cdr3_nt: TGTGCCAGTAGTGCCCGACAGGGGCGGAATGAAAAACTGTTTTTT
cdr3_aa: CASSARQGRNEKLFF

j_call: TRBJ2-1
clone_size: .
v_call: TRBV10-3
d_call: TRBD1
cdr3_nt: TGTGCCATCAGGACAGGGGGGTCCTACAATGAGCAGTTCTTC
cdr3_aa: CAIRTGGSYNEQFF

j_call: TRBJ2-1
clone_size: .
v_call: TRBV3-1/TRBV3-2
d_call: TRBD1
cdr3_nt: TGTGCCAGCAGCCAAGATATCGTGACAGGGAGTAATGAGCAGTTCTTC
cdr3_aa: CASSQDIVTGSNEQFF

j_call: TRBJ1-2
clone_size: .
v_call: TRBV5-1
d_call: .
cdr3_nt: TGCGCCAGCAGCTTTCAACCAGGGGTGGGCTACACCTTC
cdr3_aa: CASSFQPGVGYTF

j_call: TRBJ1-4
clone_size: .
v_call: TRBV28
d_call: .
cdr3_nt: TGTGCCAGCAGTTCCCGACTTACAACTAATGAAAAACTGTTTTTT
cdr3_aa: CASSSRLTTNEKLFF

j_call: TRBJ1-2
clone_size: .
v_call: TRBV29-1
d_call: .
cdr3_nt: TGCAGCGTTGGTCCCGCGACTAACTATGGCTACACCTTC
cdr3_aa: CSVGPATNYGYTF

j_call: TRBJ2-4
clone_size: .
v_call: TRBV20-1
d_call: .
cdr3_nt: TGCAGTGCTAGTGATCTAGCCAAAAACATTCAGTACTTC
cdr3_aa: CSASDLAKNIQYF

j_call: TRBJ2-1
clone_size: .
v_call: TRBV5-6
d_call: TRBD2
cdr3_nt: TGTGCCAGCAGCCGCCGCGGCGGGGGAAATGAGCAGTTCTTC
cdr3_aa: CASSRRGGGNEQFF

j_call: TRBJ2-1
clone_size: .
v_call: TRBV7-2
d_call: TRBD2
cdr3_nt: TGTGCCAGCAGCACTAGTAGCGGGACAACCTCCTACAATGAGCAGTTCTTC
cdr3_aa: CASSTSSGTTSYNEQFF

j_call: TRBJ1-1
clone_size: .
v_call: TRBV3-1/TRBV3-2
d_call: .
cdr3_nt: TGTGCCAGCAGCCTTAGGGGGTCGAACACTGAAGCTTTCTTT
cdr3_aa: CASSLRGSNTEAFF

j_call: TRBJ2-1
clone_size: .
v_call: TRBV7-2
d_call: .
cdr3_nt: TGTGCCAGCAGCTTAGGGTTTGGAGGGGAATACAATGAGCAGTTCTTC
cdr3_aa: CASSLGFGGEYNEQFF

j_call: TRBJ1-6
clone_size: few
v_call: TRBV25-1
d_call: .
cdr3_nt: TGTGCCAGCACCGACAGTTTCTCCTATAATTCACCCCTCCACTTT
cdr3_aa: CASTDSFSYNSPLHF

j_call: TRBJ1-1
clone_size: .
v_call: TRBV5-1
d_call: TRBD1
cdr3_nt: TGCGCCAGCAGCCCGGGGACAGACACTGAAGCTTTCTTT
cdr3_aa: CASSPGTDTEAFF

j_call: TRBJ1-2
clone_size: .
v_call: TRBV3-1/TRBV3-2
d_call: .
cdr3_nt: TGTGCCAGCAGCCCATGGGGCAACTATGGCTACACCTTC
cdr3_aa: CASSPWGNYGYTF

j_call: TRBJ2-1
clone_size: once
v_call: TRBV19
d_call: TRBD2
cdr3_nt: TGTGCCAGTAGTATAGAATTAGGCGGGAGACGGAACAATGAGCAGTTCTTC
cdr3_aa: CASSIELGGRRNNEQFF

j_call: TRBJ2-2
clone_size: few
v_call: TRBV3-1/TRBV3-2
d_call: .
cdr3_nt: TGTGCCAGCAGCCCCAAAGGTACGCGGGACAACACCGGGGAGCTGTTTTTT
cdr3_aa: CASSPKGTRDNTGELFF